These T cell receptor beta chains were read from a single sample in a study of blood T cells in healthy people across ages. TCRdb itself ran the 5' RACE reads through MiXCR, one entry per CDR3 protein. The top ten clones hold approximately 20% of a sample with under 950,000 distinct CDR3 sequences, about 20% of them seen once. The sequenced material came from blood. The source of these receptors is a man aged 70-80 years in good health. Both conserved end residues are part of each CDR3. Each record gives: D gene, V gene, clone size, J gene, CDR3 DNA, CDR3 protein. The D gene is left open where the match is weak. Not all rows give a size; the values are once, few, many and, for expanded clones, a class.

.	TRBV7-3	few	TRBJ2-1	TGTGCCAGCAGCCAGGGACACCTAAACAATGAGCAGCTCTTC	CASSQGHLNNEQLF
.	TRBV19	.	TRBJ1-4	TGTGCCACCGAGGTGGGGGGGAAACTGTTTTTT	CATEVGGKLFF
.	TRBV20-1	.	TRBJ1-5	TGCAGTGCTAGCGAACCCTCAGGGATTCAGCCCCAGCATTTT	CSASEPSGIQPQHF
TRBD2	TRBV20-1	few	TRBJ2-3	TGCAGTGCTAGAGCGTCGGCGGGAGACCCAGATACGCAGTATTTT	CSARASAGDPDTQYF
TRBD2	TRBV28	.	TRBJ2-5	TGTGCCATCGACCGGGCGGGGGAAAGAGAGACCCAGTACTTC	CAIDRAGERETQYF
TRBD2	TRBV13	.	TRBJ2-3	TGTGCCAGCAGCATACTAGCGGGAGGGCTGGGGCCGGATACGCAGTATTTT	CASSILAGGLGPDTQYF
.	TRBV15	few	TRBJ2-4	TGTGCCACCAGCAGTGGGCTAGCCAAAAACATTCAGTACTTC	CATSSGLAKNIQYF
.	TRBV5-1	many	TRBJ2-3	TGTGCCAGCAGCTTAGGGCGGAACACAGATACGCAGTATTTT	CASSLGRNTDTQYF
.	TRBV20-1	many	TRBJ1-2	TGCAGTGTCCCCAGACAGTATGGCTACACCTTC	CSVPRQYGYTF
TRBD2	TRBV20-1	.	TRBJ2-1	TGCAGTACCCAGCGGGGGGGCCTGGTAGAGCAGTTCTTC	CSTQRGGLVEQFF
.	TRBV5-5	many	TRBJ1-2	TGTGCCAGCAGCTTGGTGGCAGATGCTAACTATGGCTACACCTTC	CASSLVADANYGYTF
.	TRBV20-1	.	TRBJ2-5	TGCAGTGCCCCTAACGGGTTGGAGACCCAGTACTTC	CSAPNGLETQYF
TRBD2	TRBV7-2	.	TRBJ2-5	TGTGCCAGCAGCATACAAACGACTAGCGGGAGGGAGACCCAGTACTTC	CASSIQTTSGRETQYF
.	TRBV6-1	.	TRBJ1-1	TGTGCCAGCAGCGAGTTGGGGACCAACACTGAAGCTTTCTTT	CASSELGTNTEAFF
.	TRBV7-3	.	TRBJ1-1	TGTGCCAGCAGCCCCTCCCGGCAGAGCACTGAAGCTTTCTTT	CASSPSRQSTEAFF
TRBD2	TRBV5-1	many	TRBJ2-5	TGCGCCAGCAGCTGGGGACTAGCGGGAGGGAGAAAGACCCAGTACTTC	CASSWGLAGGRKTQYF
TRBD2	TRBV12-3/TRBV12-4	.	TRBJ2-3	TGTGCCAGCAGTTTGCGGGGGGTCACAGATACGCAGTATTTT	CASSLRGVTDTQYF
.	TRBV7-2	.	TRBJ1-1	TGTGCCAGCAGACCATCCATGAACACTGAAGCTTTCTTT	CASRPSMNTEAFF
.	TRBV12-3/TRBV12-4	.	TRBJ2-7	TGTGCCAGCACCTTTACAGAGACCTACGAGCAGTACTTC	CASTFTETYEQYF
.	TRBV14	.	TRBJ2-7	TGTGCCAGCAGCCAAGTGGAGGCCTACGAGCAGTACTTC	CASSQVEAYEQYF
.	TRBV6-6	few	TRBJ2-1	TGTGCCAGCACCGCTGGGGCCAATGAGCAGTTCTTC	CASTAGANEQFF
.	TRBV28	few	TRBJ1-2	TGTGCCAGCATCGGAAACTATGGCTACACCTTC	CASIGNYGYTF
.	TRBV3-1	many	TRBJ2-1	TGTGCCAGCAGCCGCCTTGACGCCTTTGTCTCCTACAATGAGCAGTTCTTC	CASSRLDAFVSYNEQFF
.	TRBV12-3/TRBV12-4	few	TRBJ2-2	TGTGCCAGCAGTCAATTGGGGGAATCGATTACCGGGGAGCTGTTTTTT	CASSQLGESITGELFF
.	TRBV7-9	.	TRBJ2-2	TGTGCCAGCCAACGGGAGTGGACCGGGGAGCTGTTTTTT	CASQREWTGELFF
.	TRBV27	.	TRBJ2-3	TGTGCCAGCAACGGGAGAGGTGATACGCAGTATTTT	CASNGRGDTQYF
.	TRBV9	.	TRBJ2-6	TGTGCCAGCAGCGTAGCTGGGACGGTGACCTCTGGGGCCAACGTCCTGACTTTC	CASSVAGTVTSGANVLTF
.	TRBV7-6	few	TRBJ1-2	TGTGCCAGCAGCTTGGTGGACAGTTTTGGCTACACCTTC	CASSLVDSFGYTF
.	TRBV21-1	few	TRBJ2-2	TGTGCCAGCAGCAAACCGGGACGCCTAAGAATTACGAACACCGGGGAGCTGTTTTTT	CASSKPGRLRITNTGELFF
TRBD1	TRBV7-9	.	TRBJ1-4	TGTGCCAGCAGCCCTACAGGGGGTCGGTGGGATGAAAAACTGTTTTTT	CASSPTGGRWDEKLFF
TRBD1	TRBV27	few	TRBJ2-1	TGTGCCAGCAGTTTACTGTTCGGGACAGGGTTCCACAATGAGCAGTTCTTC	CASSLLFGTGFHNEQFF
.	TRBV5-1	.	TRBJ2-7	TGCGCCAGCAGCTGGGGTGGATCGGACGAGCAGTACTTC	CASSWGGSDEQYF
TRBD2	TRBV5-1	.	TRBJ2-3	TGCGCCAGCAACCCTGGACTAGCAGGTTCAGATACGCAGTATTTT	CASNPGLAGSDTQYF
TRBD1	TRBV7-2	.	TRBJ1-4	TGTGCCAGCAGCTTACCTGGACAGGGCGCCCTAGAGGAAAAACTGTTTTTT	CASSLPGQGALEEKLFF
.	TRBV29-1	many	TRBJ2-3	TGCAGCGCAGAGACAGGCACAGATACGCAGTATTTT	CSAETGTDTQYF
.	TRBV10-3	.	TRBJ2-7	TGTGCCATCAGCGACCCCGGCAGCTCATATTGGGAGCAGTACTTC	CAISDPGSSYWEQYF
.	TRBV7-2	.	TRBJ2-5	TGTGCCAGCCTCGTCGGGGGAGTGCAAGAGACCCAGTACTTC	CASLVGGVQETQYF
.	TRBV5-1	many	TRBJ2-7	TGCGCCAGCAGCATCCAGGGTTACGAGCAGTACTTC	CASSIQGYEQYF
.	TRBV7-7	.	TRBJ2-2	TGTGCCAGCTCCCCAAATGGGGTAGAACACGGCGGGGAGCTGTTTTTT	CASSPNGVEHGGELFF
.	TRBV7-8	.	TRBJ1-6	TGTGCCAGCAGCCAAAGGGGCCTCCTGACAGGAGGCACTAATTCACCCCTCCACTTT	CASSQRGLLTGGTNSPLHF
.	TRBV6-5	few	TRBJ2-1	TGTGCCAGCCATCGCTACAATGAGCAGTTCTTC	CASHRYNEQFF
TRBD2	TRBV12-3/TRBV12-4	.	TRBJ2-2	TGTGCCAGCAGTGGACTAGCGGGGGACCACACCGGGGAGCTGTTTTTT	CASSGLAGDHTGELFF
.	TRBV29-1	.	TRBJ1-3	TGCAGCGCCGGATACGGCTCTGGAAACACCATATATTTT	CSAGYGSGNTIYF
.	TRBV12-3/TRBV12-4	many	TRBJ2-2	TGTGCCAGCAGTTTAAGGCCCGGGGAGCTGTTTTTT	CASSLRPGELFF
TRBD2	TRBV12-3/TRBV12-4	many	TRBJ2-1	TGTGCCAGCAGACTAGCGGGAGGTTCCAATGAGCAGTTCTTC	CASRLAGGSNEQFF
.	TRBV9	few	TRBJ1-2	TGTGCCAGCAGCGTTCGCTTGTCTTCTACGGACGCTATTACCTTC	CASSVRLSSTDAITF
.	TRBV20-1	few	TRBJ2-7	TGCAGTGCTAGAAAGGGGGTGCGGGAGCAGTACTTC	CSARKGVREQYF
.	TRBV7-9	once	TRBJ1-6	TGTGCCAGCAGCTTAGAAGTGAATTCACCCCTCCACTTT	CASSLEVNSPLHF
.	TRBV6-2/TRBV6-3	.	TRBJ2-1	TGTGCCAGCAGTTACTCGCGGCCTACCCACAATGAGCAGTTCTTC	CASSYSRPTHNEQFF
.	TRBV29-1	few	TRBJ2-6	TGCAGCGTTTACACCTCTGGGGCCAACGTCCTGACTTTC	CSVYTSGANVLTF